This T cell receptor beta chain was captured in a study of radiotherapy plus CTLA-4 blockade in lung cancer. On the study more broadly: Of the patients, about 18% showed objective responses and 31% attained disease control. General study points: Expansion of tumor-derived TCR clones was observed in blood after radiotherapy plus ipilimumab.

The CDR3 is 17 amino acids. Losses at the gene ends were 0 bases for V and 1 base for J; bases not matched to a gene: 8. Germline loops: CDR1 SGHRS, CDR2 YFSETQ. Ipilimumab CTLA-4 blockade and focal radiation were given to patients with chemo-refractory metastatic non-small-cell lung cancer. Clones were read by immunoSEQ multiplex PCR, and TCRdb kept only the in-frame ones, dropping some. This table has tens of thousands of clones, about 77% appearing once. To note about this clone: The target antigen is unknown.

Specimen: peripheral blood, collected from a patient treated with radiotherapy plus ipilimumab. The TCR sequence derives from a human donor with non-small cell lung cancer whose response to radiotherapy plus ipilimumab could not be evaluated. This sequence joins TRBV5-1 and TRBJ1-1, with 8 nucleotides matching TRBD1. The DNA of the CDR3 is TGCGCCAGCAGCTTGGGTTCAGGGGGCGCAAGGAACACTGAAGCTTTCTTT. Translating it yields CASSLGSGGARNTEAFF.